Sequencing of this TCR beta chain was carried out in a study of Tregs in tolerant kidney transplant recipients. General study points: This study did not directly address biological reproducibility.

This clone was counted a single time. No antigen is known for it. Produced via immunoSEQ multiplex PCR; TCRdb's table is partial and in-frame only. This table has about 14,000 clones, over 85% appearing once. J gave up 2 bases and V 1 base, and 4 bases lay outside the gene matches. Per germline, CDR1 MGHDK and CDR2 SYGVNS. This CDR3 spans 16 amino acids. The rearrangement joins TRBV25-1 to TRBJ1-4; TRBD1 matches at 7 bases. The sequencing input was CD8+ T cells from blood. This sequence was found in a human donor in good health. CDR3 nucleotide sequence: TGTGCCAGCAGTGAATTTGAGGGGGCGACTAATGAAAAACTGTTTTTT. The encoded protein is CASSEFEGATNEKLFF.